This T cell receptor beta chain was obtained from a study of shared clonotypes between healthy human individuals. Deep level was the assay's run setting. Data came from immunoSEQ multiplex PCR; TCRdb stores just in-frame clones and leaves some out. The sample holds a few million clones, almost 96% seen once. Remarks on this clone: Antigen: not known. Other DNA sequences in the same sample also yield this CDR3.

Findings and caveats of the study: Among non-shared clonotypes, generation probabilities were lower than among those shared by all four donors.

Only Caucasian adults living in Nashville, Tennessee made up the donor group. The V and J ends lost 3 bases and 6 bases respectively, with 4 bases between them. Germline V CDR1 and CDR2: SGHTA, FQGNSA. The CDR3 totals 11 residues. Sequencing was performed on naive CD4+ T cells sorted from blood. Subset specified: CD45RA+ positively selected. This clonotype originated in a man aged 18 to 35 in good health. This chain links TRBV7-2 with TRBJ2-3, with D unclear. The CDR3 nucleotides are TGTGCCAGCAGCTTCGGGGATACGCAGTATTTT. It is translated as CASSFGDTQYF.